Reported below is one TCR beta chain. CDR1 SEHNR and CDR2 FQNEAQ come from the germline V gene (reference sequence). V was pared by 1 base and J by 8 bases, with 9 bases between. This CDR3 region has 13 residues. These data come from a study of blood T cell repertoires in COVID-19. TCRdb's table, derived via immunoSEQ multiplex PCR, lists solely in-frame clones and lacks some. The table records roughly 84,000 clones, 60% to 80% of them present only once. This TCR was recovered from a woman aged 45-60 years with acute or convalescent COVID-19. Specimen: peripheral blood. The genes are TRBV7-9 and TRBJ2-1; perhaps TRBD2 as D (6 bases). The CDR3 protein is CASSLVGGHEQFF. The CDR3 DNA sequence: TGTGCCAGCAGCTTAGTGGGGGGTCATGAGCAGTTCTTC.